The 23 T cell receptor beta chains presented below share a single source sample, sequenced in a study of blood T cell repertoires in COVID-19. The data were produced by immunoSEQ multiplex PCR, yet TCRdb's version contains in-frame clones alone and is incomplete. The repertoire consists of 200,000 to 250,000 clones, with about 88% occurring once and the leading ten covering around 0.97%. Material for sequencing was peripheral blood. These receptor sequences come from a man in his forties or fifties with acute or convalescent COVID-19.

V usage is TRBV7-2 and J usage is TRBJ2-7; tentative D call: TRBD1 (6 bases). Germline assignment: CDR1 SGHTA and CDR2 FQGNSA. V shed 5 bases and J shed 3 bases, with 17 bases lying between them. CDR3 length: 15 amino acids. In DNA, the CDR3 is TGTGCCAGCAGCCCCCAGGGGCTAGGGGTCTACGAGCAGTACTTC. This encodes CASSPQGLGVYEQYF.

This chain links TRBV7-8 with TRBJ2-6; 7 bases line up with TRBD2. The J segment lost 1 base and the V segment lost 6 bases, leaving 3 bases of the junction unmatched. Germline assignment: CDR1 SGHVS and CDR2 FQNEAQ. The length of the CDR3 is 15 residues. The CDR3 sequence is CASRHGGSGANVLTF. Written as DNA, the CDR3 is TGTGCCAGCAGGCACGGGGGGTCTGGGGCCAACGTCCTGACTTTC. Based on the CDR3 plus reference TRBV7-8 and TRBJ2-6, the full variable domain is GAGVSQSPRYKVAKRGQDVALRCDPISGHVSLFWYQQALGQGPEFLTYFQNEAQLDKSGLPSDRFFAERPEGSVSTLKIQRTQQEDSAVYLCASRHGGSGANVLTFGAGSRLTVL.

The chain joins TRBV19 to TRBJ2-1; 7 nucleotides line up with TRBD1. The germline gives CDR1 LNHDA, CDR2 SQIVND (reference sequence). V shed 8 bases, J shed 12 bases, and the junction held 16 bases outside the gene matches. The CDR3 is 14 residues long. Here the CDR3 reads CASQGQEIPGGQFF. The CDR3 DNA follows: TGTGCCAGTCAAGGACAGGAAATACCCGGTGGGCAGTTCTTC.

The J gene is TRBJ2-5, the V gene TRBV7-6; a weak D match, TRBD2 (6 bases). The CDR3 has 13 amino acids. Germline CDR1 and CDR2: SGHVS and FNYEAQ. The ends were cut back, 2 bases at V and 5 bases at J, with 9 bases in the middle. The CDR3 is CASSLKGRETQYF. CDR3 sequence (DNA): TGTGCCAGCAGCTTAAAGGGGAGGGAGACCCAGTACTTC.

This clone is a singleton in its sample. The chain uses TRBV5-1 and TRBJ2-2, with 7 bases fitting TRBD2. The CDR3 extends over 15 amino acids. The germline gives CDR1 SGHRS, CDR2 YFSETQ. V gave up 4 bases and J gave up 0 bases; unmatched junction bases: 3. The CDR3 region has the DNA TGCGCCAGCAGCATTAGCGGGTCGAACACCGGGGAGCTGTTTTTT. Protein product: CASSISGSNTGELFF.

This chain joins TRBV5-4 and TRBJ1-6; 9 bases line up with TRBD1. This CDR3 contains 17 residues. Trimming removed 0 bases from V and 6 bases from J; junction bases left unmatched: 7. CDR1 is SGHNT, CDR2 YYREEE, per germline (reference sequence). CDR3 loop: CASSLVRGQGINSPLHF. CDR3 DNA sequence: TGTGCCAGCAGCTTGGTTAGGGGACAGGGAATTAATTCACCCCTCCACTTT.

This clone was counted between two and nine times. The CDR3 DNA sequence: TGTGCCAGCAGCCAAGCTTCGGTTAGTGGAAACACCATATATTTT. Protein: CASSQASVSGNTIYF. V gene TRBV14 combines with J gene TRBJ1-3; no reliable D call. Trimming removed 1 base from V and 3 bases from J, with 10 bases in between. The CDR3 spans 15 residues. Germline V CDR1 and CDR2: SGHDN, FVKESK.

The V gene is TRBV7-3, the J gene TRBJ1-1, with 10 bases identical to TRBD1. With V trimmed by 5 bases and J by 3 bases, 12 bases remained unmatched. Germline V gene data show CDR1 as SGHTA and CDR2 as FQGTGA. CDR3 length: 17 residues. DNA of the CDR3: TGTGCCAGCAGCCTCGGTCAAACGACAGGGGGCTACACTGAAGCTTTCTTT. The encoded protein is CASSLGQTTGGYTEAFF.

CDR3: CAISEFGDRGTEDYGYTF. CDR3 sequence (DNA): TGTGCCATCAGTGAGTTTGGGGACAGGGGCACCGAGGACTATGGCTACACCTTC. The genes are TRBV10-3 and TRBJ1-2; TRBD1 matches at 10 bases. V lost 1 base to trimming and J lost 3 bases; unmatched junction nucleotides: 11. Germline-derived CDR1 and CDR2 are ENHRY and SYGVKD. There are 18 residues in the CDR3.

V gene TRBV10-3 combines with J gene TRBJ2-1; D gene ambiguous. Germline V gives CDR1 ENHRY, CDR2 SYGVKD. This CDR3 has 14 residues. Deletions cut 0 bases from V and 4 bases from J, with 7 bases between. CDR3 DNA: TGTGCCATCAGTGAGTCACTATTATACAATGAGCAGTTCTTC. Its protein is CAISESLLYNEQFF.

This clone has only one observation. The V call is TRBV19, the J call TRBJ1-1; D might be TRBD1 (6 bases). V was shortened by 3 bases and J by 3 bases, with 11 bases between the two germline ends. Germline lookup yields CDR1 LNHDA and CDR2 SQIVND (reference sequence). The CDR3 has 14 amino acids. The CDR3 coding sequence is TGTGCCAGTAGTATGTCTCCAGGGGACACTGAAGCTTTCTTT. Its translation: CASSMSPGDTEAFF.

The chain links TRBV5-1 to TRBJ2-5, with D perhaps TRBD1 (6 bases). Trimming shortened V by 3 bases and J by 5 bases, and 14 bases separated the two germline ends. Germline CDR1 is SGHRS and CDR2 is YFSETQ. CDR3 length equals 14 residues. CDR3 protein: CASSSQGFGETQYF. As DNA, the CDR3 is TGCGCCAGCAGCTCACAGGGATTCGGGGAGACCCAGTACTTC. Looking up the rest from reference TRBV5-1 and TRBJ2-5 gives the full variable domain: KAGVTQTPRYLIKTRGQQVTLSCSPISGHRSVSWYQQTPGQGLQFLFEYFSETQRNKGNFPGRFSGRQFSNSRSEMNVSTLELGDSALYLCASSSQGFGETQYFGPGTRLLVL.

V is TRBV6-5 and J is TRBJ2-7; 7 nucleotides line up with TRBD1. The CDR3 totals 13 residues. The junction had 6 bases not matched to a gene; V was cut back by 7 bases and J by 3 bases. CDR1 is MNHEY, CDR2 SVGAGI, per germline. The CDR3 nucleotides are TGTGCCAGCACCCCGACAGGGATCTACGAGCAGTACTTC. Its translation is CASTPTGIYEQYF.

The chain uses TRBV7-2 and TRBJ1-1, with 9 bases that match TRBD1. The CDR3 is made up of 14 amino acids. Trimming removed 5 bases from V and 3 bases from J; junction bases left unmatched: 4. Germline V gene data show CDR1 as SGHTA and CDR2 as FQGNSA. In DNA form, the CDR3 reads TGTGCCAGCAGCCTACAGGGGGCTGACACTGAAGCTTTCTTT. Its translation is CASSLQGADTEAFF.

The V call is TRBV7-6, the J call TRBJ1-3, with 9 bases fitting TRBD1. The CDR3 runs to 17 residues. The V gene's germline CDR1 is SGHVS and CDR2 FNYEAQ. Trimming removed 5 bases from V and 2 bases from J; junction bases left unmatched: 10. CDR3 in amino acids: CASSLAGQGITGNTIYF. The CDR3 DNA sequence: TGTGCCAGCAGCCTCGCGGGACAGGGAATAACTGGAAACACCATATATTTT. Variable domain in full (rest from reference TRBV7-6 and TRBJ1-3): GAGVSQSPRYKVTKRGQDVALRCDPISGHVSLYWYRQALGQGPEFLTYFNYEAQQDKSGLPNDRFSAERPEGSISTLTIQRTEQRDSAMYRCASSLAGQGITGNTIYFGEGSWLTVV.

This clone showed up just once. The V and J genes are TRBV5-4 and TRBJ2-2; a possible D gene is TRBD2 (6 bases). CDR3 length equals 17 residues. The germline gives CDR1 SGHNT, CDR2 YYREEE (reference sequence). V lost 3 bases to trimming and J lost 3 bases, with 18 bases between them. Here the CDR3 reads CASSWDLGTRDTGELFF. The CDR3 region has the DNA TGTGCCAGCAGCTGGGACCTCGGGACTCGCGACACCGGGGAGCTGTTTTTT.

This rearrangement joins TRBV30 to TRBJ1-3; D call uncertain. Germline V gives CDR1 GTSNPN, CDR2 SVGIG (reference sequence). With 5 bases removed from V and 0 bases from J, the gap between germline ends came to 8 bases. The CDR3 is 13 residues long. CDR3 nucleotides: TGTGCCTGGGGTTACAGCTCTGGAAACACCATATATTTT. It specifies CAWGYSSGNTIYF. Variable domain in full (rest from reference TRBV30 and TRBJ1-3): SQTIHQWPATLVQPVGSPLSLECTVEGTSNPNLYWYRQAAGRGLQLLFYSVGIGQISSEVPQNLSASRPQDRQFILSSKKLLLSDSGFYLCAWGYSSGNTIYFGEGSWLTVV.

The chain employs TRBV6-2 or TRBV6-3 and TRBJ1-3; possible D gene TRBD1, 6 bases. The CDR3 is 16 residues long. V dropped 4 bases and J dropped 0 bases, with 13 bases sitting between them. Germline V gives CDR1 MNHEY, CDR2 SVGEGT. As DNA, the CDR3 is TGTGCCAGCAGTTCGGGGGGCCGGAGCTCTGGAAACACCATATATTTT. The encoded protein is CASSSGGRSSGNTIYF.

This rearrangement joins TRBV30 to TRBJ1-1; D may be TRBD1 (5 bases). The germline V and J ends were trimmed by 3 bases and 1 base, with 12 bases remaining between them. Looked up from germline, CDR1 is GTSNPN and CDR2 is SVGIG (reference sequence). This CDR3 has 14 residues. Written as DNA, the CDR3 is TGTGCCTGGAGCGACTTGGGGCAGAACACTGAAGCTTTCTTT. Encoded protein: CAWSDLGQNTEAFF. The full variable domain, its missing parts supplied by reference TRBV30 and TRBJ1-1, is SQTIHQWPATLVQPVGSPLSLECTVEGTSNPNLYWYRQAAGRGLQLLFYSVGIGQISSEVPQNLSASRPQDRQFILSSKKLLLSDSGFYLCAWSDLGQNTEAFFGQGTRLTVV.

The V call is TRBV6-1, the J call TRBJ1-6; no reliable D call. Germline CDR1 is MNHNS and CDR2 is SASEGT. V was trimmed by 2 bases and J by 14 bases, leaving 7 bases between them. CDR3 length: 11 residues. The CDR3 sequence: CASSEFVTLHF. DNA for the CDR3: TGTGCCAGCAGTGAATTTGTCACCCTCCACTTT.

The V call is TRBV30, the J call TRBJ2-3; TRBD1 is a possible D gene (5 bases). The germline V and J ends were trimmed by 0 bases and 3 bases, with 13 bases remaining between them. The CDR3 runs 15 residues. Germline V gives CDR1 GTSNPN, CDR2 SVGIG (reference sequence). Here the CDR3 DNA reads TGTGCCTGGAGTGTGGAAAGGGGAAGGACAGATACGCAGTATTTT. Translated, it gives CAWSVERGRTDTQYF.

This chain uses TRBV6-4 with TRBJ1-2; the D is unclear. The germline CDR1 and CDR2 sequences are MRHNA and SNTAGT. V dropped 6 bases and J dropped 2 bases, with 13 bases sitting between them. CDR3 size: 14 residues. The CDR3 sequence is CASSPSAGNYGYTF. CDR3 sequence (DNA): TGTGCCAGCAGCCCCTCAGCGGGGAACTATGGCTACACCTTC.

This clone was observed once. CDR3 residues: CASSVGGQGSDGYTF. For the CDR3, the DNA is TGTGCCAGCAGCGTAGGAGGACAGGGCAGCGACGGCTACACCTTC. The V and J genes are TRBV9 and TRBJ1-2; 8 bases are shared with TRBD1. This CDR3 region has 15 residues. CDR1 and CDR2 from the germline V gene are SGDLS and YYNGEE. V dropped 0 bases and J dropped 8; count of bases not matched to a gene: 9. The full variable domain, rest sourced from reference TRBV9 and TRBJ1-2, is DSGVTQTPKHLITATGQRVTLRCSPRSGDLSVYWYQQSLDQGLQFLIQYYNGEERAKGNILERFSAQQFPDLHSELNLSSLELGDSALYFCASSVGGQGSDGYTFGSGTRLTVV.